Below, 8 T cell receptor beta chains from the same sample are listed, as sequenced in a study of blood T cell repertoires in COVID-19. The data were produced by immunoSEQ multiplex PCR, yet TCRdb's version contains in-frame clones alone and is incomplete. The data show roughly 160,000 clones, 88% seen once. The specimen was peripheral blood. These receptors were obtained from a man in his 60s with acute or convalescent COVID-19.

The J gene is TRBJ1-1, the V gene TRBV11-1; no firm D call. V shed 2 bases and J shed 2 bases, with 6 bases lying between them. The CDR3 has 13 residues. Germline V lookup: CDR1 SGHAT, CDR2 FQDESV (reference sequence). The CDR3 spells CASSLIINTEAFF. In DNA, the CDR3 is TGTGCCAGCAGCTTAATAATCAACACTGAAGCTTTCTTT.

The genes are TRBV6-5 and TRBJ2-3; TRBD2 aligns across 8 bases. V lost 7 bases and J lost 0; bases outside the gene matches: 6. The CDR3 length is 15 residues. Germline CDR1 is MNHEY and CDR2 is SVGAGI. CDR3 DNA sequence: TGTGCCAGCATCGGAGCGGGGGCTAGCACAGATACGCAGTATTTT. Its protein is CASIGAGASTDTQYF.

V gene TRBV11-3 combines with J gene TRBJ1-5; 12 nucleotides line up with TRBD1. There are 19 residues in the CDR3. CDR1 is SGHNT, CDR2 YENEEA, per germline. V lost 1 base to trimming and J lost 3 bases; unmatched junction nucleotides: 10. As DNA, the CDR3 is TGTGCCAGCAGCTTAGCCCGGGACAGGGGGCCTGGGGACAATCAGCCCCAGCATTTT. Protein: CASSLARDRGPGDNQPQHF.

The chain recombines TRBV30 with TRBJ2-3; maybe TRBD2 (5 bases). This CDR3 is built from 14 residues. V dropped 2 bases and J dropped 7 bases, with 16 bases sitting between them. The germline CDR1 and CDR2 sequences are GTSNPN and SVGIG (reference sequence). The CDR3 sequence: CAWSRRGLGNTQYF. CDR3 DNA sequence: TGTGCCTGGAGTCGCCGAGGGCTTGGCAATACGCAGTATTTT.

The chain combines TRBV19 with TRBJ1-5; D is undetermined. Deletions cut 5 bases from V and 4 bases from J, with 6 bases between. Germline V lookup: CDR1 LNHDA, CDR2 SQIVND (reference sequence). The length of the CDR3 is 12 residues. Here the CDR3 DNA reads TGTGCCAGTAGTGACTCAAATCAGCCCCAGCATTTT. This sequence encodes CASSDSNQPQHF.

The chain links TRBV10-1 to TRBJ1-1, with 8 bases identical to TRBD1. CDR3 length: 13 amino acids. Trimming cost V 6 bases and J 2 bases; bases outside gene matches: 2. Per germline, CDR1 WNHNN and CDR2 SYGVQD (reference sequence). As DNA, the CDR3 is TGCGCCAGCAGCCCAGGGGGCAACACTGAAGCTTTCTTT. Protein sequence: CASSPGGNTEAFF.

V and J are TRBV11-2 and TRBJ2-1; the match to TRBD2 covers 12 bases. J gave up 6 bases and V 8 bases, and 11 bases lay outside the gene matches. Germline values: CDR1 SGHAT, CDR2 FQNNGV. The CDR3 is 16 amino acids. The CDR3 is CASGRLAGVVGNEQFF. CDR3 sequence (DNA): TGTGCCAGCGGTAGACTAGCGGGAGTCGTGGGCAATGAGCAGTTCTTC.

The chain links TRBV5-6 to TRBJ2-7; 9 nucleotides align to TRBD1. Germline trimming cut 2 bases from V and 2 bases from J; bases unmatched to any gene: 8. This CDR3 comprises 16 residues. Germline CDR1 SGHDT, CDR2 YYEEEE. CDR3 residues: CASSFRTGVVPYEQYV. CDR3 bases: TGTGCCAGCAGCTTTAGGACAGGGGTCGTGCCCTACGAGCAGTACGTC.